This is a list of T cell receptor beta chains from one sample in a study of T cell responses to AZD1222 COVID-19 vaccine. The method was immunoSEQ multiplex PCR; TCRdb's version includes in-frame clones alone and lacks a portion of them. The sample records around 96,000 clones, 85% to 95% being singletons. This specimen was peripheral blood, taken 28 days after the second AZD1222 dose. The source is an adult who received the AZD1222 COVID-19 vaccine. CDR3s leave out the opening cysteine and the closing phenylalanine or tryptophan. A D gene is named only where the DNA matches it firmly. Some rows mark clone size as missing; the rest say once, few, many or name a class of expanded clone.

V	J	size	D	CDR3
TRBV15	TRBJ1-5	-	-	ATSSGTGAPSNQPQH
TRBV27	TRBJ2-7	-	-	ASSSAALGTYEQY
TRBV7-3	TRBJ2-5	-	TRBD2	ASSLKPTSGGETQY
TRBV7-9	TRBJ2-1	-	-	ASGSGRTRYNEQF
TRBV7-9	TRBJ2-3	-	-	ASSLELFTQY
TRBV19	TRBJ1-2	-	TRBD1	ASSMGTGVGGYT
TRBV19	TRBJ2-7	-	-	ASSSGQGYEQY
TRBV5-1	TRBJ1-6	-	TRBD1	ASSQQGSSYNSPLH
TRBV21-1	TRBJ2-3	-	-	ASSKVVRGTDTQY
TRBV27	TRBJ2-3	once	-	ASSIPGGDTQY
TRBV5-1	TRBJ2-5	-	TRBD2	ASSSGGGLGQETQY
TRBV30	TRBJ1-4	-	-	AWGGSLNEKLF
TRBV5-6	TRBJ1-1	-	-	ASSPSGANTEAF
TRBV9	TRBJ1-5	-	-	ASSFTGNSNQPQH
TRBV13	TRBJ1-3	-	-	ASSLVGPGGTIY
TRBV18	TRBJ1-5	-	-	ASSLQVNSNQPQH
TRBV28	TRBJ1-1	-	TRBD1	ASSSRTGPSSEAF
TRBV19	TRBJ2-7	once	-	AVGQTNYEQY
TRBV18	TRBJ1-1	-	-	ASSQANTEAF
TRBV11-2	TRBJ1-1	-	-	ASSLGPGTEAF